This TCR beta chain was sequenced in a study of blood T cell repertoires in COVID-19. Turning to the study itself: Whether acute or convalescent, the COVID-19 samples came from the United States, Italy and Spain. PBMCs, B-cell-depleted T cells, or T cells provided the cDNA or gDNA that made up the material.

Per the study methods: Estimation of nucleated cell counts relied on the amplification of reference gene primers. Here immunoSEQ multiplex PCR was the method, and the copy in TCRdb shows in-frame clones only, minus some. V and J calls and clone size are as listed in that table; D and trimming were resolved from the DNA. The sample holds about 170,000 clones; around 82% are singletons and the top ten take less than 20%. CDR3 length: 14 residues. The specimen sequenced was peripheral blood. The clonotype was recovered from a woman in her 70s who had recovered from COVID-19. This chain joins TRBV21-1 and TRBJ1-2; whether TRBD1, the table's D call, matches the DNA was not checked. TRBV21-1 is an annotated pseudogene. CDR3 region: CASSYLGQVVGYTF. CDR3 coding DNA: TGTGCCAGCAGCTACCTCGGACAGGTGGTGGGCTACACCTTC.